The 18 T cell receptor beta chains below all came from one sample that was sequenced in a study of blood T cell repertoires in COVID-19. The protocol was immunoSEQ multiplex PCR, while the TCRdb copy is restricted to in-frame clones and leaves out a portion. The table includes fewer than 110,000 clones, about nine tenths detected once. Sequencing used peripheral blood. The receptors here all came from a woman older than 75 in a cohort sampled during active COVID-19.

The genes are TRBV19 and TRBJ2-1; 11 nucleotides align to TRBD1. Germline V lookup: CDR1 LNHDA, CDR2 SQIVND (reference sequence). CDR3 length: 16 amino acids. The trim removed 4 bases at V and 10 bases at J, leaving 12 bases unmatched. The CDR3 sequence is CASSKVPGQGGAEQFF. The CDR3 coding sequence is TGTGCCAGTAGTAAAGTCCCGGGACAGGGGGGAGCGGAGCAGTTCTTC.

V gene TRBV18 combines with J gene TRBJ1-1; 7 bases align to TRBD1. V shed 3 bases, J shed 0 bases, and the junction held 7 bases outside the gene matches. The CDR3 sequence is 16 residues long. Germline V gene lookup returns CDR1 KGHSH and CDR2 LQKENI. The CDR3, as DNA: TGTGCCAGCTCACCTTATCCGGACAGGCTGAACACTGAAGCTTTCTTT. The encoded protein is CASSPYPDRLNTEAFF.

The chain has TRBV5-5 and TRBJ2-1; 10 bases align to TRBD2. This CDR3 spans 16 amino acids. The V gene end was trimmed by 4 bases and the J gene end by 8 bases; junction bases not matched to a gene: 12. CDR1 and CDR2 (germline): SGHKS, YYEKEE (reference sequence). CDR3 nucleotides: TGTGCCAGCAGCCAAGCTATGGCTAGCGGGAGCTATGAGCAGTTCTTC. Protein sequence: CASSQAMASGSYEQFF.

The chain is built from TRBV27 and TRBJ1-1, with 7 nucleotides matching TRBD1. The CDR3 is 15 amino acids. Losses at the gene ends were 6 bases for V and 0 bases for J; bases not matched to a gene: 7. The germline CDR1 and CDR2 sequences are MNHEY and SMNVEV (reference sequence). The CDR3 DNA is TGTGCCAGCAGGCCAGACAGGGTAGTGAACACTGAAGCTTTCTTT. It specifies CASRPDRVVNTEAFF.

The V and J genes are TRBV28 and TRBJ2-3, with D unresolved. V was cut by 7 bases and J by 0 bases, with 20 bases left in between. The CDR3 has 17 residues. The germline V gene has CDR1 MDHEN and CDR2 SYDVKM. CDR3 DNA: TGTGCCAGCACCCCTCGCGGCGGTAAGCCTAGCACAGATACGCAGTATTTT. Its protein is CASTPRGGKPSTDTQYF.

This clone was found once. CDR3 loop: CASTSGGVSYNEQFF. The CDR3 nucleotides are TGTGCCAGCACATCGGGGGGCGTCTCCTACAATGAGCAGTTCTTC. The rearrangement uses TRBV2 and TRBJ2-1; a possible D gene is TRBD2 (7 bases). The germline CDR1 and CDR2 sequences are SNHLY and FYNNEI. This CDR3 is built from 15 residues. Trimming cost V 7 bases and J 0 bases, with 13 bases left between them.

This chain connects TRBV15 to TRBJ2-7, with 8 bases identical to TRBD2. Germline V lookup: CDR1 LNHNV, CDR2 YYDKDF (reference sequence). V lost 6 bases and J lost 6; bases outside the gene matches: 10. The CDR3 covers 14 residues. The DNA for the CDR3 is TGTGCCACCAGGCCGGGACTAGTAATATCCGAGCAGTACTTC. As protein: CATRPGLVISEQYF.

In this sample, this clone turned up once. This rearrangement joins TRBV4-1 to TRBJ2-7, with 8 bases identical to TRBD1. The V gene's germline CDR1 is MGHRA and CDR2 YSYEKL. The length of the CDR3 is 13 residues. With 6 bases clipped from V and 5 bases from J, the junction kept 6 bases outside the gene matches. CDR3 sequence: CASSRQGTDEQYF. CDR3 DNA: TGCGCCAGCAGTCGACAGGGGACGGACGAGCAGTACTTC.

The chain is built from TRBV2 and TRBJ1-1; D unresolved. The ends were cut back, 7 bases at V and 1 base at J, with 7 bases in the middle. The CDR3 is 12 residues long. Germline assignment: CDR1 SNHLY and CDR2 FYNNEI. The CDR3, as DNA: TGTGCCAGCACCGGAGAGAACACTGAAGCTTTCTTT. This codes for CASTGENTEAFF.

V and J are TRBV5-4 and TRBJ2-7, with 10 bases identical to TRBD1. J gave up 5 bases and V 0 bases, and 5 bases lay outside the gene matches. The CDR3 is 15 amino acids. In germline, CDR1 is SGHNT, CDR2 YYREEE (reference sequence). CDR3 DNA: TGTGCCAGCAGCTTGGTGGGACAGGGGATGCACGAGCAGTACTTC. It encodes CASSLVGQGMHEQYF.

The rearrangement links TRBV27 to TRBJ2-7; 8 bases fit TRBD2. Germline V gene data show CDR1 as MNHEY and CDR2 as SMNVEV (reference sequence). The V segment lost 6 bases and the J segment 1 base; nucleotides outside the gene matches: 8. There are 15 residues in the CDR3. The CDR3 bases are TGTGCCAGCAGGCGCTTGGCGGGAGGATCCTACGAGCAGTACTTC. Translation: CASRRLAGGSYEQYF.

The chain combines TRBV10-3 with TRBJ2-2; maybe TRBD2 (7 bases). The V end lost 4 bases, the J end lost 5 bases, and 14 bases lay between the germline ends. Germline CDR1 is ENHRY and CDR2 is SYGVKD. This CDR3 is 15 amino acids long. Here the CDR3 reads CAISVEGGGTGELFF. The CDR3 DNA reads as TGTGCCATCAGTGTCGAAGGGGGAGGGACCGGGGAGCTGTTTTTT.

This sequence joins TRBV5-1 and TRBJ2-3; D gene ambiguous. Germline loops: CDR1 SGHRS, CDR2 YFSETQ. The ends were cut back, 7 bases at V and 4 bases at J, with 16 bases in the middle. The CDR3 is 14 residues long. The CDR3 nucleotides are TGCGCCAGCCACGGTGGTGACTCCTCAGATACGCAGTATTTT. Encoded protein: CASHGGDSSDTQYF.

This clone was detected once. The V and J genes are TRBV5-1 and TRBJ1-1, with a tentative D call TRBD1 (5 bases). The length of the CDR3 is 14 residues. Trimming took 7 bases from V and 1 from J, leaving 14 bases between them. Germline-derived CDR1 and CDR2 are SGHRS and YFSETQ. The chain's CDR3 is CASGLGGGNTEAFF. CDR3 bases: TGCGCCAGCGGCCTTGGGGGAGGGAACACTGAAGCTTTCTTT.

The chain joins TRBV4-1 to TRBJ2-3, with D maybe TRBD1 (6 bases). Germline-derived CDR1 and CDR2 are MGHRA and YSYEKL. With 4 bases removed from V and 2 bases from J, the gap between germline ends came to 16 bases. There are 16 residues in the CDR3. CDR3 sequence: CASSPRQEYPTDTQYF. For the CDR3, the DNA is TGCGCCAGCAGCCCCCGACAGGAGTACCCCACAGATACGCAGTATTTT.

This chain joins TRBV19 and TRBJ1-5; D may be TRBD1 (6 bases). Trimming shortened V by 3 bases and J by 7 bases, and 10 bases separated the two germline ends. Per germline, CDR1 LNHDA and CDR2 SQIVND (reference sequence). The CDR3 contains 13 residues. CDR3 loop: CASSMGARQPQHF. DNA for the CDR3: TGTGCCAGTAGTATGGGGGCCCGGCAGCCCCAGCATTTT.

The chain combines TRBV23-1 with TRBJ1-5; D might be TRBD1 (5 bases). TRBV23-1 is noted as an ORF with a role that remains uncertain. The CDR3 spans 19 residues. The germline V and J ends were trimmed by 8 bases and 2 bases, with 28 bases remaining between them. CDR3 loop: CASVLEEDKPSGGNQPQHF. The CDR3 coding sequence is TGCGCCAGCGTTTTAGAAGAGGACAAACCATCAGGAGGCAATCAGCCCCAGCATTTT.

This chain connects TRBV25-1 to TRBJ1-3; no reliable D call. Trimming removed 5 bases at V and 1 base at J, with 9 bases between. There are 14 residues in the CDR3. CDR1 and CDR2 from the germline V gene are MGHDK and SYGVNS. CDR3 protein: CASSPPPSGNTIYF. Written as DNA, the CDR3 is TGTGCCAGCAGTCCCCCCCCGTCTGGAAACACCATATATTTT.